This paragraph reports one T cell receptor beta chain. Its specific antigen is unknown. No base quality information exists; no much larger clone differs at one position. The immunoSEQ Assay, a bias-controlled multiplex PCR, was used to amplify TCRbeta CDR3 regions from genomic DNA. In the authors' own workflow: The number of nucleated cells in each sample was estimated by amplification of reference gene primers within the assay. Sequence reads were collapsed and filtered to measure the absolute abundance of every unique TCRbeta CDR3 rearrangement. For each sample, productive Simpson clonality was calculated as the square root of Simpson's diversity index over productive rearrangements. The table was pulled from immuneACCESS by TCRdb, which kept in-frame rearrangements only. Such tables lose some clones; where checked, under half of the loss comes from unresolved V genes, and the rest has no known cause. V and J calls plus clone size are reproduced from that table; the DNA served to infer D and trimming. The sample records 200,000 to 300,000 clones, around 84% of which are singletons. Around 5.1% of the sample goes to the ten largest clones.

This specimen belongs to a study of blood T cell repertoires in COVID-19 (dated by TCRdb to 2020 to 2021). Describing the broader study: Collaborator samples came from the United States, Italy and Spain and covered acute and convalescent phases of COVID-19. The prospective study material was composed of cDNA or gDNA derived from T cells, B-cell-depleted T cells, or PBMCs. The dataset comprised deeply sampled blood TCRbeta repertoires from subjects exposed to, actively infected with, or recovered from COVID-19. The repertoires were released in a freely available public database meant as a resource for research on the immune response to SARS-CoV-2. Samples came from the ongoing ImmuneRACE study (first 160 participants) plus 1,254 subjects from 6 global collaborators. The sample metadata nearly always contained a de-identified subject ID, COVID-19 status, age in years and sex. HLA class I and class II types, where available, came from metadata supplied by the sample provider rather than from assay-based typing. Study-wide conclusions, independent of this receptor: How much clinical and demographic metadata was included differed by source and by participant, and the metadata was provided uncurated.

In Seattle, one collaborating source enrolled patients while the infection was active and tracked those patients longitudinally over the course of disease. Each collaborating institution followed its own protocols to collect whole blood in K2EDTA tubes. Collaborator samples were shipped for TCRbeta analysis as frozen whole blood, isolated PBMCs, or DNA extracted from either sample type. Counted from cysteine to phenylalanine, this CDR3 has 16 amino acids. The entry retains the CDR3 DNA only, 48 bases that are in frame from base 1. The CDR1 and CDR2 encoded by the germline V gene are SGHRS and YFSETQ. V and J lose 3 bases and 3 bases, and a span of 15 bases separates them.

The sequence was obtained from a woman aged 55-70 years with COVID-19, enrolled during active disease. The sequenced sample was peripheral blood. Recombination linked TRBV5-1 to TRBJ2-2; TRBD2 is a weak D gene call, 6 bases matching. The CDR3: CASSWTGGADTGELFF. The DNA sequence is given as TGCGCCAGCAGCTGGACCGGAGGGGCGGACACCGGGGAGCTGTTTTTT.